Sequencing of this T cell receptor beta chain was carried out in a study of blood T cells in healthy people across ages (dated by TCRdb to between 2014 and 2017). The study in broad terms: Template switching captured roughly one uniquely barcoded TCR beta cDNA molecule per two T cells in model experiments. To avoid experimental bias, donors of different ages were distributed randomly across sequencing lanes. Using deep sequencing normalized with unique cDNA molecular identifiers, the study measured how TCR beta repertoire diversity changes with age. Two additional independent replicas of 1 million unique cDNA reads from the same blood draw were analyzed for two donors (one aged 18 to 30 and one aged 80 or older). Donors were grouped into four age groups: young (average approximately 15 years), middle-aged (39), aged (around 66) and long-lived (82). Beyond this particular receptor, the publication reports: Since profiling was done on bulk unsorted PBMCs, naive and antigen-experienced compartments could not be conclusively compared. As age increased, observed TCR beta diversity per million T cells dropped in a roughly linear way, and a significant reduction was already evident by age 40. Compared with the aged group, the long-lived group had more naive CD4+ T cells, fewer expanded clones and increased TCR diversity, a pattern suggesting age selection. The percentage of naive T cells measured by flow cytometry correlated strongly with observed TCR beta diversity. Total diversity estimates from one million sequenced T cells were considered lower bounds and underestimates. Because the CMV infection status of the donors was unknown, age-related changes in expanded clonotypes may potentially have been confounded.

The method behind the library was 5' RACE. The sample was run on an Illumina HiSeq 2500. A second 7 to 11 cycle PCR used a sample-barcoded 5' primer and a J-beta primer mix. A unique molecular identifier was introduced onto each TCR beta cDNA molecule by a template-switch 5' adaptor carrying 12 random nucleotides. Each sample yielded at least 3 million CDR3-containing paired-end reads. The Mint cDNA synthesis kit, primed by a TRBC-specific oligonucleotide, was used to synthesize first-strand cDNA from all RNA. All cDNA was treated with uracil-DNA glycosylase and then went through a first 18-cycle PCR with the universal primers M1SS and BC2_uni_R. In the authors' own workflow: For normalization, 1 million high-quality reads were randomly selected from each sample, with every read carrying a distinct molecular identifier. Reads sharing molecular identifiers were discarded rather than binned into consensus sequences. CDR3 identification, clonotype clustering and error correction used MiTCR with a Q25 quality threshold and the strictest error-elimination algorithm. Lower-bound total TCR beta diversity was estimated with a nonparametric unseen species model using Euler transformation. TCRdb's own reprocessing of the public reads used fastp at Q25 and MiXCR and kept productive beta chains. Each CDR3 protein gets just one entry, which takes the most common genes and DNA from the rows behind it. The V and J calls reflect TCRdb's pipeline rather than the authors' work. This sample holds about 1.4 million distinct CDR3 sequences; 59% were observed only once. The biggest ten clones account for over 5.5% of the sample.

Systemically healthy Caucasian individuals from Russia, over 30 in total and aged roughly 6 to 95 years, were included as donors. Each donor gave 8 to 10 milliliters of peripheral blood, drawn into EDTA-treated Vacutainer tubes. PBMCs were isolated by Ficoll-Paque density-gradient centrifugation, with at least 7 million obtained per sample. Trizol reagent was used to extract total RNA from PBMCs, with at least 5.5 micrograms per sample. For every donor, flow cytometry on a PBMC aliquot measured the percentage of naive CD45RAhigh/CD27high T cells. Concerning this clonotype itself: The antigen this receptor binds is unknown. Per-base quality was not reported, and no clone a single base away is much larger than it.

CDR1 and CDR2 are drawn from the germline V gene: MNHEY, SVGAGI. Here V drops 10 bases and J drops 8 bases, and the junction holds 8 bases not matched to any gene. CDR3 length: 13 amino acids, cysteine to phenylalanine. The DNA shown is the 39-base CDR3, in frame from base 1. Recombination linked TRBV6-5 to TRBJ1-4; TRBD1 agrees with 9 junctional bases. The source of this sequence is a man aged 18 to 29 in good health. The specimen was blood. The CDR3 sequence is CATQTGGSEKLFF. The nucleotide sequence reads TGTGCCACCCAGACAGGGGGGTCAGAAAAACTGTTTTTT.